This T cell receptor (beta chain) was found in a study of T cell repertoires in urothelial bladder cancer. Overall study context: The approximately twelve resected lesions were three cT0, three cTa, three cT1 and three cT2 or greater. Overall study findings and caveats: Benign specimens held more T cells than urothelial carcinoma specimens. Up to about 17% of carcinoma infiltrating lymphocytes belonged to one T-cell clone. Carcinoma specimens had median about 2% tumor infiltrating lymphocytes, benign approximately 11%.

Some clones are missing from TCRdb's copy, which holds only in-frame ones; the method was immunoSEQ multiplex PCR. The sample records 2,000 to 2,500 clones, roughly 80% being singletons. The CDR3 contains 13 residues. CDR1 and CDR2 (germline): MRHNA, SNTAGT. Trimming took off 6 bases at V and 7 bases at J, with 15 bases between the two ends. In this sample, this clone turned up a few times. Its antigen is not known. The sequencing input was tumor-infiltrating cells from bladder cancer. The source of this sequence is a human donor with urothelial carcinoma. The J gene is TRBJ1-1, the V gene TRBV6-4; D not resolved. The CDR3 bases are TGTGCCAGCAGGGGCGACGGTCGGGGTGAAGCTTTCTTT. Translation gives CASRGDGRGEAFF.